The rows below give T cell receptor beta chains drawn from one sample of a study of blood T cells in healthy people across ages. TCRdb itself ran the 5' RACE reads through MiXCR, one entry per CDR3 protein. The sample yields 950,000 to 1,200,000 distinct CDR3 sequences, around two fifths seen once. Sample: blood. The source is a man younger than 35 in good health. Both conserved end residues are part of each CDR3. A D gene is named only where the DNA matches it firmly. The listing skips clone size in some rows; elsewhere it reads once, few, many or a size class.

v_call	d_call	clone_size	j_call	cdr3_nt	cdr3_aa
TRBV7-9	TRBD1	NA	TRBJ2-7	TGTGCCAGCAGCTTAACAGGGGGGTCAAGCGAGCAGTACTTC	CASSLTGGSSEQYF
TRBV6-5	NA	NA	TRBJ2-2	TGTGCCAGCAGCAATGGGGGGTTCACCGGGGAGCTGTTTTTT	CASSNGGFTGELFF
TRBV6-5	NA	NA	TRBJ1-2	TGTGCCAGCAGTTACGCTGTCGGTTTAAACTATGGCTACACCTTC	CASSYAVGLNYGYTF
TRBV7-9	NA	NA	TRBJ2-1	TGTGCCAGCAGCTTTTCCTACTCGAACAATGAGCAGTTCTTC	CASSFSYSNNEQFF
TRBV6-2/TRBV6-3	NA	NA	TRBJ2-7	TGTGCCAGCACCCGGACCGTAACCTACGAGCAGTACTTC	CASTRTVTYEQYF
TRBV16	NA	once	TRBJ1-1	TGTGCCAGCAGCCAATCCGCTCAGGACGGCACTGAAGCTTTCTTT	CASSQSAQDGTEAFF
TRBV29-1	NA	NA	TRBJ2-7	TGCAGCGTTGAACGAGGGGCGGACGGCGAGCAGTACTTC	CSVERGADGEQYF
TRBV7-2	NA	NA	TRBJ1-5	TGTGCCAGCAGCTACTTCGACAGAATAGATCAGCCCCAGCATTTT	CASSYFDRIDQPQHF
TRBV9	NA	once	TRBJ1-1	TGTGCCAGCAGCGTAGATGGGGAGGGGAGGACTGAAGCTTTCTTT	CASSVDGEGRTEAFF
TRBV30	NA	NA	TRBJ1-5	TGTGCCTGGAGTCTACTCGGAGATCAGCCCCAGCATTTT	CAWSLLGDQPQHF